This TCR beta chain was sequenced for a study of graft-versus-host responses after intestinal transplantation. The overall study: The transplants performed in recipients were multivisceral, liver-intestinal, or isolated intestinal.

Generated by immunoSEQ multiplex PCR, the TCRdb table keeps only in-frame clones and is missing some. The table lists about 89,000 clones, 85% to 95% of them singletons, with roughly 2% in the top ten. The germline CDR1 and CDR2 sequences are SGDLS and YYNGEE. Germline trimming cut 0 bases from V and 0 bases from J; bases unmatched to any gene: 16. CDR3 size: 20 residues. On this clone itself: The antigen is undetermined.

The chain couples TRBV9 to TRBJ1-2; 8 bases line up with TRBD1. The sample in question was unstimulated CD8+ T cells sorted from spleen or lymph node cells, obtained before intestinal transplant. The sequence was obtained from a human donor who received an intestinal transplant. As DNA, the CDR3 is TGTGCCAGCAGCGTAGCTCCTGAGTACGACAGGGGCACAGCTAACTATGGCTACACCTTC. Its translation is CASSVAPEYDRGTANYGYTF.